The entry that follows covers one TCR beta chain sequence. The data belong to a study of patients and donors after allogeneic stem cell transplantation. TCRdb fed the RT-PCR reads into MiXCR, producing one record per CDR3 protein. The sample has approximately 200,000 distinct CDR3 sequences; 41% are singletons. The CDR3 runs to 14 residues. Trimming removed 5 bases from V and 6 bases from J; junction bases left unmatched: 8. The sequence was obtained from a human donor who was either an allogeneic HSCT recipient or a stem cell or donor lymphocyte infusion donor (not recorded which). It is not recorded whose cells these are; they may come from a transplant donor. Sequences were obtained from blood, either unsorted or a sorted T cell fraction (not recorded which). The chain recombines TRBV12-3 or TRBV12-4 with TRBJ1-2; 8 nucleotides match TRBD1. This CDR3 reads CASSRNLQGDGYTF. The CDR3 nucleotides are TGTGCCAGCAGTCGGAATTTACAGGGGGATGGCTACACCTTC.